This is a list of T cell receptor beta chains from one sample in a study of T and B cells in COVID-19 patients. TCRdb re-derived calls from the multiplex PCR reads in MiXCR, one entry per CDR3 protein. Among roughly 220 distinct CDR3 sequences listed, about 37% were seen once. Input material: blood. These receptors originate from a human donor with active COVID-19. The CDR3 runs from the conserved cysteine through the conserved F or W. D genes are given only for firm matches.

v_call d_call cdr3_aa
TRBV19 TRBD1 CASSSHGTGGEPQHF
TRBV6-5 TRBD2 CASSYTSGGKQETQYF
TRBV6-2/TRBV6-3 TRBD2 CASSYGTNPDTQYF
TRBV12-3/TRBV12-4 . CASRLWSTNTQYF
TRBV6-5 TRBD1 CASSYAPGTGRQPQHF
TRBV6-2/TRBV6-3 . CASRIEGETGELFF
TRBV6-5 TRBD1 CASSLGTGDTGELFF
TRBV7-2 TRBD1 CASSEGTGVTQPQHF
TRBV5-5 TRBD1 CASSRTGGIYSPLHF
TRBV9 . CASSVVDFPYEQYF
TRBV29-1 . CSVDQVDGYTF
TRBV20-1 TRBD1 CSATGQAKRNTEAFF
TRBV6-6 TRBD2 CASSYTSGGDTQYF
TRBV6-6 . CASSYPDIFQPQHF
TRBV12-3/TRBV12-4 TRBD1 CASSGQGPTDTQYF
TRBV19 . CASTLGLTRTGELFF
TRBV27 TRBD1 CASRPAGTGGKSEQYF
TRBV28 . CASSFIPGGDSPLHF
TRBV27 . CASSFLGTDEQYF
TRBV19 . CASSIDMYQETQYF
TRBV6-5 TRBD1 CASSPGTGGWETF
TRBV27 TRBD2 CASSLPLAGGPNEQFF
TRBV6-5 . CASSYSPTNEKLFF
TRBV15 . CATSRDLGLMDHSPLHF
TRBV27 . CASSLIGQPYEQYF
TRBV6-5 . CASSPSGGLRNEQFF
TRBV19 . CASGFAGIDELFF
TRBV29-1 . CVSLGGSYNEQFF
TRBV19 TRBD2 CASSPIQAGGRGNEQFF
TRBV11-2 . CASSLVLGELGFF
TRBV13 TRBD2 CASSSYAGGYNEQFF
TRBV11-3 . CASSLSPMGQTQYF
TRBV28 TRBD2 CASCPGTSGSLNEQFF
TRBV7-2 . CASSLLGTNNEKLFF
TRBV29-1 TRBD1 CSVGQVNTGELFF
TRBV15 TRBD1 CATSKSYRDSTNTGELFF
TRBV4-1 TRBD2 CASSQDLTGGPRNIQYF
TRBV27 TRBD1 CASSHRGLKYGYTF
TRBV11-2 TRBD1 CASSHRGNYNEQFF
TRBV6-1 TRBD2 CASRLAGGTDEQYF
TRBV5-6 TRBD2 CASRLGLAGSTDTQYF
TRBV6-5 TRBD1 CASSLGTGGWETF
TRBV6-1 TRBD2 CASRLAGGPGEQYF
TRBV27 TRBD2 CATSTGTSETYEQYF
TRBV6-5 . CASSESGANVLTF
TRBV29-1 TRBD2 CSGMDSGLAGVGITGELFF
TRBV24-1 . CATSDLKGANTGELFF
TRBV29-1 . CSVGTRYQETQYF
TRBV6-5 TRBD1 CASSWTGGWETF
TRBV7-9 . CASSSQGNTEAFF
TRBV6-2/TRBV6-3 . CASRGARRELFF
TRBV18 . CASSPPGVRSGNTIYF
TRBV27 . CASSLRGPGNIQYF
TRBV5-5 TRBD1 CASSFGVAGGIYSPLHF
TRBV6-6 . CASSPPDRLNTEAFF